This T cell receptor (beta chain) was captured in a study of shared clonotypes between healthy human individuals. Study conclusions and caveats: It was expected that sequencing depth would affect clonotype sharing among donors.

As to this clone: Its antigen is still unknown.

The CDR3 length is 15 residues. The V and J ends lost 1 base and 6 bases, in that order; junction bases with no gene match: 4. Looked up from germline, CDR1 is SGDLS and CDR2 is YYNGEE. Some clones are missing from TCRdb's copy, which holds only in-frame ones; the method was immunoSEQ multiplex PCR. Of hundreds of thousands of clones listed, about 97% are singletons. The chain couples TRBV9 to TRBJ2-3, with 11 bases fitting TRBD1. Sequenced sample: naive CD4+ T cells sorted from blood. This sample's subset: CD45RA+ positively selected. This TCR was sampled from a woman aged 25 to 39 in good health. CDR3 nucleotide sequence: TGTGCCAGCAGCGTATCCGGACAGGGGGCGGATACGCAGTATTTT. Translation: CASSVSGQGADTQYF.